This T cell receptor beta chain was captured in a study of blood T cell repertoires in COVID-19. Turning to the study itself: In each case, the material was cDNA or gDNA derived from T cells, B-cell-depleted T cells, or PBMCs.

Libraries were prepared by immunoSEQ multiplex PCR; TCRdb keeps only in-frame clonotypes and omits some of them. The sample records roughly 250,000 clones, about four fifths being singletons. Individuals drawn from about 26 US areas were roughly 18 to 89 years old. Participant-reported clinical history was the basis for cohort assignment. Participants classified as exposed had met a COVID-19 case within 2 weeks before study entry. Germline values: CDR1 MNHEY, CDR2 SMNVEV (reference sequence). The CDR3 sequence is 14 residues long. Trimming took off 0 bases at V and 2 bases at J, with 8 bases between the two ends.

The source material was PBMCs or T cells enriched from blood (not recorded which). The chain recombines TRBV27 with TRBJ2-7; TRBD1 is a possible D gene (5 bases). This clonotype was sampled from a woman in her 40s who had been exposed to COVID-19. In DNA form, the CDR3 reads TGTGCCAGCAGTTTATCGTCAGGGCCCTACGAGCAGTACTTC. Translation: CASSLSSGPYEQYF.